The next 15 T cell receptor beta chains were all read from a single sample in a study of blood T cell repertoires in COVID-19. Sequenced by immunoSEQ multiplex PCR; TCRdb stores in-frame clones only, minus some. The sample records about 150,000 clones, about 85% being singletons. Specimen: PBMCs or T cells enriched from blood (not recorded which). These receptors were collected from a woman aged 45 to 65 who had recovered from COVID-19.

The V and J genes are TRBV7-2 and TRBJ1-5; D uncertain. The germline V gene has CDR1 SGHTA and CDR2 FQGNSA. The length of the CDR3 is 15 residues. The V and J ends lost 1 base and 3 bases respectively, with 10 bases between them. The CDR3 DNA follows: TGTGCCAGCAGCTTAGATAGCACATCCAATCAGCCCCAGCATTTT. Its protein product is CASSLDSTSNQPQHF.

This chain uses TRBV5-5 with TRBJ1-5, with D hard to call. The germline V and J ends were trimmed by 0 bases and 0 bases, with 10 bases remaining between them. This CDR3 is 16 amino acids long. Germline V gives CDR1 SGHKS, CDR2 YYEKEE (reference sequence). CDR3 bases: TGTGCCAGCAGCTTGGCCGCGGTTTTTAGCAATCAGCCCCAGCATTTT. It yields the protein CASSLAAVFSNQPQHF.

This clone was observed a handful of times. The chain is built from TRBV21-1 and TRBJ2-1; TRBD2, as called in the table, went unchecked against the DNA. TRBV21-1 is given as a pseudogene. This CDR3 contains 17 residues. CDR3: CASSPRAASGDYNEQFF. The CDR3 nucleotides read TGTGCCAGCAGCCCCCGGGCCGCCAGCGGGGATTACAATGAGCAGTTCTTC.

This clone was observed a few times. This chain links TRBV19 with TRBJ2-1, with D possibly being TRBD2 (5 bases). Germline-derived CDR1 and CDR2 are LNHDA and SQIVND (reference sequence). CDR3 size: 15 residues. Trimming took off 5 bases at V and 2 bases at J, with 13 bases between the two ends. CDR3 bases: TGTGCCAGTAGTGTCCAGCCGGAGGCCTACAATGAGCAGTTCTTC. Amino acids: CASSVQPEAYNEQFF.

This clone has a handful of counts. The V call is TRBV6-5, the J call TRBJ2-1; 12 nucleotides line up with TRBD2. V dropped 4 bases and J dropped 5; count of bases not matched to a gene: 3. This CDR3 comprises 15 residues. Germline V gene lookup returns CDR1 MNHEY and CDR2 SVGAGI. CDR3 protein: CASSSRTSGNNEQFF. CDR3 coding DNA: TGTGCCAGCAGTTCCCGGACTAGCGGGAACAATGAGCAGTTCTTC.

This clone is a singleton in its sample. The chain has TRBV18 and TRBJ1-2, with 9 bases that match TRBD1. This CDR3 comprises 12 residues. V lost 8 bases to trimming and J lost 4 bases; unmatched junction nucleotides: 2. Germline V gives CDR1 KGHSH, CDR2 LQKENI. The CDR3 DNA reads TGTGCCAGCGAGGACAGGGGCTATGGCTACACCTTC. This codes for CASEDRGYGYTF.

The rearrangement joins TRBV19 to TRBJ2-2; 8 bases are a match to TRBD1. The V gene end was trimmed by 7 bases and the J gene end by 5 bases; junction bases not matched to a gene: 12. Germline CDR1 is LNHDA and CDR2 is SQIVND (reference sequence). This CDR3 contains 16 residues. DNA of the CDR3: TGTGCCAGTACCACGACAGGGGAACTGAGAACCGGGGAGCTGTTTTTT. This translates into CASTTTGELRTGELFF.

J is TRBJ2-7 and V is TRBV15; 7 bases map to TRBD2. The germline gives CDR1 LNHNV, CDR2 YYDKDF (reference sequence). Trimming cost V 3 bases and J 3 bases; bases outside gene matches: 11. There are 16 residues in the CDR3. DNA of the CDR3: TGTGCCACCAGCAGGGAATCCGGGGGAGGGTTCTACGAGCAGTACTTC. Its translation is CATSRESGGGFYEQYF.

This sequence joins TRBV28 and TRBJ1-5, with 9 bases that match TRBD1. V lost 6 bases and J lost 4; bases outside the gene matches: 7. Germline CDR1 and CDR2: MDHEN and SYDVKM. The CDR3 length is 15 residues. This CDR3 is CASRGNRGPNQPQHF. The CDR3 DNA reads as TGTGCCAGCAGGGGGAACAGGGGGCCGAATCAGCCCCAGCATTTT. Looking up the rest from reference TRBV28 and TRBJ1-5 gives the full variable domain: DVKVTQSSRYLVKRTGEKVFLECVQDMDHENMFWYRQDPGLGLRLIYFSYDVKMKEKGDIPEGYSVSREKKERFSLILESASTNQTSMYLCASRGNRGPNQPQHFGDGTRLSIL.

This clone was seen only a few times. This rearrangement joins TRBV5-8 to TRBJ1-6; TRBD1 matches 8 bases. Germline values: CDR1 SGHTS, CDR2 YDEGEE. V was clipped by 4 bases and J by 6 bases; unmatched bases: 6. The CDR3 spans 15 residues. The CDR3 region has the DNA TGTGCCAGCAGCGACAGGGGCTACAGTAATTCACCCCTCCACTTT. Its translation is CASSDRGYSNSPLHF. The whole variable domain, filled in from reference TRBV5-8 and TRBJ1-6, reads EAGVTQSPTHLIKTRGQQATLRCSPISGHTSVYWYQQALGLGLQFLLWYDEGEERNRGNFPPRFSGRQFPNYSSELNVNALELEDSALYLCASSDRGYSNSPLHFGNGTRLTVT.

The chain links TRBV7-9 to TRBJ2-1, with 14 nucleotides matching TRBD2. Germline-derived CDR1 and CDR2 are SEHNR and FQNEAQ (reference sequence). The ends lost 4 bases at V and 0 bases at J; junction bases unmatched: 5. The CDR3 is 18 residues long. DNA for the CDR3: TGTGCCAGCAGCTGGACTAGCGGGAGGTCCACCTCCTACAATGAGCAGTTCTTC. It is translated as CASSWTSGRSTSYNEQFF.

The V call is TRBV7-8, the J call TRBJ1-6; TRBD1 matches 8 bases. The germline gives CDR1 SGHVS, CDR2 FQNEAQ. J gave up 9 bases and V 6 bases, and 10 bases lay outside the gene matches. This CDR3 is built from 15 residues. As DNA, the CDR3 is TGTGCCAGCAGGGGCCAGGACAGGGTGGGTTCACCCCTCCACTTT. It translates to CASRGQDRVGSPLHF.

The genes are TRBV29-1 and TRBJ1-3; D perhaps matches TRBD1 (5 bases). Trimming removed 5 bases at V and 4 bases at J, with 9 bases between. The CDR3 extends over 12 amino acids. CDR1 and CDR2 from the germline V gene are SQVTM and ANQGSEA. The CDR3 DNA reads TGCAGCGTTAGGGGTGCCGGAAACACCATATATTTT. It translates to CSVRGAGNTIYF. The full variable domain, completed using reference TRBV29-1 and TRBJ1-3, is SAVISQKPSRDICQRGTSLTIQCQVDSQVTMMFWYRQQPGQSLTLIATANQGSEATYESGFVIDKFPISRPNLTFSTLTVSNMSPEDSSIYLCSVRGAGNTIYFGEGSWLTVV.

For the CDR3, the DNA is TGTGCCAGCTCACCTTCAGGGGCTCAGACCGGGGAGCTGTTTTTT. It encodes CASSPSGAQTGELFF. The chain combines TRBV18 with TRBJ2-2; maybe TRBD1 (6 bases). The V gene's germline CDR1 is KGHSH and CDR2 LQKENI. Trimming pared 3 bases from V and 5 bases from J, leaving 13 bases between. CDR3 length: 15 amino acids.

This chain connects TRBV7-8 to TRBJ2-5; no reliable D call. CDR3 length equals 14 residues. Trimming removed 1 base from V and 5 bases from J, with 11 bases in between. Germline V lookup: CDR1 SGHVS, CDR2 FQNEAQ. CDR3 sequence: CASSLVVKWETQYF. CDR3 DNA sequence: TGTGCCAGCAGCTTAGTAGTGAAGTGGGAGACCCAGTACTTC.